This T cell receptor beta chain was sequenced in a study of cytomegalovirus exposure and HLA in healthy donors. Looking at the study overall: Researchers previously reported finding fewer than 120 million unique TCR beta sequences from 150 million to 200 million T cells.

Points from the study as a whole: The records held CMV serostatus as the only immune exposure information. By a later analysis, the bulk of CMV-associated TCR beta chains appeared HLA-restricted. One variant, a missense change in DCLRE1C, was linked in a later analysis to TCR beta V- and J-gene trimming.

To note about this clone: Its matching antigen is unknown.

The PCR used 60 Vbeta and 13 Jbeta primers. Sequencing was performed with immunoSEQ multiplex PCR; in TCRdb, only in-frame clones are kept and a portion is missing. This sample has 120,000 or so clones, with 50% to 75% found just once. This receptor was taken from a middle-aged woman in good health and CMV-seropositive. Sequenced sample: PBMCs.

The CDR3 protein is CASSPLGTSPTEAFF. For the CDR3, the DNA is TGTGCCAGCAGTCCGTTGGGGACTTCCCCCACTGAAGCTTTCTTT. The chain has TRBV4-2 and TRBJ1-1; tentatively, D is TRBD1 (5 bases). The ends were cut back, 6 bases at V and 4 bases at J, with 18 bases in the middle. The CDR3 loop spans 15 amino acids. Germline loops: CDR1 LGHNA, CDR2 YNFKEQ.